These 4 T cell receptor beta chains originate from one sample sequenced in a study of T cells in Graves' hyperthyroidism and ophthalmopathy. The TCR beta CDR3 regions underwent amplification using RNA transcripts as the source. The TCR CDR3 was amplified in a first-round RT-PCR using the HTBI primer set. MiXCR, run by TCRdb on the multiplex PCR reads, gives a single entry per CDR3 protein. The profile shows 300,000 to 350,000 distinct CDR3 sequences, roughly 18% of them singletons. Specimen: blood. Receptors originate from a woman aged 45-65 years with Graves' hyperthyroidism.

Regarding this clonotype: Just one base apart from a much larger clone, this may be a read error. The chain has TRBV18 and TRBJ2-1, with TRBD1 as a possible D gene (5 bases). Germline lookup yields CDR1 KGHSH and CDR2 LQKENI. The CDR3 loop spans 15 amino acids. V was pared by 5 bases and J by 2 bases, with 13 bases between. CDR3 coding DNA: TGTGCCAGCTCATCAAATAGCAGGGCCTACAATGAGCAGTTCTTC. It encodes CASSSNSRAYNEQFF. The full variable domain, its missing parts supplied by reference TRBV18 and TRBJ2-1, is NAGVMQNPRHLVRRRGQEARLRCSPMKGHSHVYWYRQLPEEGLKFMVYLQKENIIDESGMPKERFSAEFPKEGPSILRIQQVVRGDSAAYFCASSSNSRAYNEQFFGPGTRLTVL.

The chain couples TRBV20-1 to TRBJ2-5; D perhaps matches TRBD2 (7 bases). Trimming pared 3 bases from V and 1 base from J, leaving 15 bases between. The germline CDR1 and CDR2 sequences are DFQATT and SNEGSKA (reference sequence). This CDR3 has 15 residues. Written as DNA, the CDR3 is TGCAGTGCTAGCCGAGGCGGGGGCCTCCAAGAGACCCAGTACTTC. Its protein product is CSASRGGGLQETQYF.

This clonotype was counted a few times. DNA of the CDR3: TGTGCCAGCAGTTATGCGGGTGAGCAGTACTTC. Translation: CASSYAGEQYF. The chain has TRBV6-2 or TRBV6-3 and TRBJ2-7, with D possibly TRBD2 on 5 matching bases. Germline CDR1 is MNHEY and CDR2 is SVGEGT. This CDR3 is 11 amino acids long. V was cut by 3 bases and J by 7 bases, with 7 bases left in between.

This clonotype was observed many times. The chain carries TRBV6-1 and TRBJ2-3, with D unresolved. Trimming stripped 6 bases from V and 2 bases from J, with 9 bases between. The CDR3 has 13 amino acids. The germline gives CDR1 MNHNS, CDR2 SASEGT. CDR3 residues: CASSPEVTDTQYF. CDR3 DNA: TGTGCCAGCAGCCCTGAGGTCACAGATACGCAGTATTTT.